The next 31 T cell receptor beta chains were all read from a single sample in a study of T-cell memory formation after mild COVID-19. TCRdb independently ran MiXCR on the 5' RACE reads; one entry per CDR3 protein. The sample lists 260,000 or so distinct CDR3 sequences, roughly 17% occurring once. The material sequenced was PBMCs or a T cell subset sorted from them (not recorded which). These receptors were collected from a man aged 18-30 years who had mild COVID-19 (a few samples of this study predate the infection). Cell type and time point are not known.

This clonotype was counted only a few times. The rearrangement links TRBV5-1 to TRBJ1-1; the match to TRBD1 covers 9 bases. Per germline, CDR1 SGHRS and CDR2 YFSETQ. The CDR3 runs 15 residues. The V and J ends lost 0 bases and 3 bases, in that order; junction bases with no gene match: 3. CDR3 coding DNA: TGCGCCAGCAGCTTGGTACAGGGGGCGTACACTGAAGCTTTCTTT. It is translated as CASSLVQGAYTEAFF. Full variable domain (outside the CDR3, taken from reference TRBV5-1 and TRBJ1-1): KAGVTQTPRYLIKTRGQQVTLSCSPISGHRSVSWYQQTPGQGLQFLFEYFSETQRNKGNFPGRFSGRQFSNSRSEMNVSTLELGDSALYLCASSLVQGAYTEAFFGQGTRLTVV.

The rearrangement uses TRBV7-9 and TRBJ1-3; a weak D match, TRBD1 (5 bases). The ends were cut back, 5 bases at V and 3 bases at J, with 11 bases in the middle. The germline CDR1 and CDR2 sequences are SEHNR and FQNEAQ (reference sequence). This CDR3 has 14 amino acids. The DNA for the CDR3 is TGTGCCAGCAGCCCGCGCAGGGTTGGAAACACCATATATTTT. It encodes CASSPRRVGNTIYF.

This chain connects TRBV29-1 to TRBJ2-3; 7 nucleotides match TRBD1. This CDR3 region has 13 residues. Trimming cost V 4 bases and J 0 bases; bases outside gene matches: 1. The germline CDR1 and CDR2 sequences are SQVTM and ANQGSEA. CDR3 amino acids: CSVGGGSTDTQYF. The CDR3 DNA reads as TGCAGCGTTGGAGGGGGCAGCACAGATACGCAGTATTTT.

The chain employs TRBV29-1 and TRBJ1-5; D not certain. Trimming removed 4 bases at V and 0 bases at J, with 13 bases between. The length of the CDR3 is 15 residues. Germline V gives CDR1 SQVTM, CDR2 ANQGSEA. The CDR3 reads CSVGGGLYSNQPQHF. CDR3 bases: TGCAGCGTTGGCGGAGGGCTGTATAGCAATCAGCCCCAGCATTTT. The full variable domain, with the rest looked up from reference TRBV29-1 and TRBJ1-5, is SAVISQKPSRDICQRGTSLTIQCQVDSQVTMMFWYRQQPGQSLTLIATANQGSEATYESGFVIDKFPISRPNLTFSTLTVSNMSPEDSSIYLCSVGGGLYSNQPQHFGDGTRLSIL.

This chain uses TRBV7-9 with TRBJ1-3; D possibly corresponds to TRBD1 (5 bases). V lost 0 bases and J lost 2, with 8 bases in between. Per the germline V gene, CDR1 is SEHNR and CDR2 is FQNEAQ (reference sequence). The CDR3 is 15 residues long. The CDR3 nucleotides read TGTGCCAGCAGCTTAGCGTGGACAACTGGAAACACCATATATTTT. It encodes CASSLAWTTGNTIYF.

The CDR3 DNA reads TGTGCCAGCAGGCTGACAAGCAATCAGCCCCAGCATTTT. Protein sequence: CASRLTSNQPQHF. This chain uses TRBV6-5 with TRBJ1-5, with unresolved D. V lost 6 bases and J lost 1, with 7 bases in between. Germline assignment: CDR1 MNHEY and CDR2 SVGAGI. The CDR3 sequence is 13 residues long.

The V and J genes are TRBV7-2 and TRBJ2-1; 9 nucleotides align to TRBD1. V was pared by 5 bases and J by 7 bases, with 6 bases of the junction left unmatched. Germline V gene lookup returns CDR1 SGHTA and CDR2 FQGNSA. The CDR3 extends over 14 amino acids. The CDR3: CASSGGQGLNEQFF. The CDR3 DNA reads TGTGCCAGCAGCGGGGGACAGGGTCTTAATGAGCAGTTCTTC.

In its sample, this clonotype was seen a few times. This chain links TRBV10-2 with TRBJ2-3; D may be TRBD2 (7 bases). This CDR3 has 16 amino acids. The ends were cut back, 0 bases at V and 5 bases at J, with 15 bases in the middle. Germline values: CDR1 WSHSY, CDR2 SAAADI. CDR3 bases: TGCGCCAGCAGTGAGTCTTTTGGCGGGGGCAGAGATACGCAGTATTTT. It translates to CASSESFGGGRDTQYF.

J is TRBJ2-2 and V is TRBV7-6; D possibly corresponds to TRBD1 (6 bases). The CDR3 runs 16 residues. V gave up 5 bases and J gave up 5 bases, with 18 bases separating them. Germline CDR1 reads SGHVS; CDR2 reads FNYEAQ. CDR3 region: CASSPPPGQRTGELFF. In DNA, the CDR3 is TGTGCCAGCAGCCCACCTCCGGGACAAAGGACCGGGGAGCTGTTTTTT.

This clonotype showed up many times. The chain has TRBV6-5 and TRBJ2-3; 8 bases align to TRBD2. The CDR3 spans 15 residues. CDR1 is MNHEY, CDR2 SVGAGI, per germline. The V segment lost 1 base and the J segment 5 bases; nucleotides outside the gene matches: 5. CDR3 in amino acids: CASSYLGLGGDTQYF. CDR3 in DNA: TGTGCCAGCAGTTACTTGGGACTAGGGGGAGATACGCAGTATTTT.

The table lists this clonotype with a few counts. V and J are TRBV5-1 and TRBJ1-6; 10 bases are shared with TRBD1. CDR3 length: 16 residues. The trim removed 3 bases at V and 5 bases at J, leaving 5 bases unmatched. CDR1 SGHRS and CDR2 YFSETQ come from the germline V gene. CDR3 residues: CASSSGTGAHNSPLHF. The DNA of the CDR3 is TGCGCCAGCAGCTCAGGGACAGGGGCTCATAATTCACCCCTCCACTTT.

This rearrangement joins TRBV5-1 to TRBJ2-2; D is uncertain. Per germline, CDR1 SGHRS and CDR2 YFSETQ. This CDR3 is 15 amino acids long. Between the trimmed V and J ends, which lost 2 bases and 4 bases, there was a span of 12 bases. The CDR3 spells CASSFDGPTTGELFF. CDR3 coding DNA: TGCGCCAGCAGCTTTGACGGGCCAACCACCGGGGAGCTGTTTTTT. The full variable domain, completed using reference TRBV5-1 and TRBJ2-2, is KAGVTQTPRYLIKTRGQQVTLSCSPISGHRSVSWYQQTPGQGLQFLFEYFSETQRNKGNFPGRFSGRQFSNSRSEMNVSTLELGDSALYLCASSFDGPTTGELFFGEGSRLTVL.

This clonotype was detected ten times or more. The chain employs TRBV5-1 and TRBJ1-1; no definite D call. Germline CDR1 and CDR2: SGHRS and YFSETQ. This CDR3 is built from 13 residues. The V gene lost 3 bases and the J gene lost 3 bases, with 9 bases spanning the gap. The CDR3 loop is CASSSSGYTEAFF. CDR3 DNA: TGCGCCAGCAGCTCCTCGGGGTACACTGAAGCTTTCTTT.

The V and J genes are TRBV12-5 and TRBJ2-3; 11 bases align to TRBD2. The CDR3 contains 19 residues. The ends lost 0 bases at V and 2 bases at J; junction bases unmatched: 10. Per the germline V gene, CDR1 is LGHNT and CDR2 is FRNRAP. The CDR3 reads CASGLVTSGGFKNTDTQYF. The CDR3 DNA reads TGTGCTAGTGGTTTGGTCACTAGCGGGGGCTTCAAGAACACAGATACGCAGTATTTT.

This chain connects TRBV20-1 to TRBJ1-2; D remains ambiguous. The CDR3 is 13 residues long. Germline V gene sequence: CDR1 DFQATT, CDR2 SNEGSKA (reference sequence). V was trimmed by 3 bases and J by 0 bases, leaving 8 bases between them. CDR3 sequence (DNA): TGCAGTGCTAGGGTGAAAGCTAACTATGGCTACACCTTC. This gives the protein CSARVKANYGYTF.

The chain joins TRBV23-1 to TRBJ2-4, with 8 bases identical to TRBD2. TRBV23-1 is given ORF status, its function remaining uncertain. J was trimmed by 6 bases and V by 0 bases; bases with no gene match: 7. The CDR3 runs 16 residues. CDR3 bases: TGCGCCAGCAGTCAATCGGCGGGCAGCGGGGGAAACATTCAGTACTTC. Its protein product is CASSQSAGSGGNIQYF.

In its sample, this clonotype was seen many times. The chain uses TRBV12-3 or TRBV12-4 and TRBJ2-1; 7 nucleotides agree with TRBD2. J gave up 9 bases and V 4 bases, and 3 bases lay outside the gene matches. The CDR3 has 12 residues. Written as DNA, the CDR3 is TGTGCCAGCAGTTCTCAGCGGGGTGAGCAGTTCTTC. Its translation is CASSSQRGEQFF.

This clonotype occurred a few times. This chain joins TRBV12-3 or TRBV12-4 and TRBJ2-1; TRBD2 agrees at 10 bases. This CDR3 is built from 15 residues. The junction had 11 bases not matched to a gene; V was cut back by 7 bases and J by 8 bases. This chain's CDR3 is CASTPQRGGQDEQFF. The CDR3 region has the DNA TGTGCCAGCACGCCACAGCGGGGGGGCCAAGATGAGCAGTTCTTC.

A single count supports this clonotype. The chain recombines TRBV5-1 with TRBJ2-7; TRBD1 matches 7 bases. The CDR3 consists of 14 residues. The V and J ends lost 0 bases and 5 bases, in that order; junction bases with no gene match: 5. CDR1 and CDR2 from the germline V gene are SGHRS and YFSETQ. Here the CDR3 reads CASSLGDRFNEQYF. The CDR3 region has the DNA TGCGCCAGCAGCTTGGGGGACAGATTTAACGAGCAGTACTTC.

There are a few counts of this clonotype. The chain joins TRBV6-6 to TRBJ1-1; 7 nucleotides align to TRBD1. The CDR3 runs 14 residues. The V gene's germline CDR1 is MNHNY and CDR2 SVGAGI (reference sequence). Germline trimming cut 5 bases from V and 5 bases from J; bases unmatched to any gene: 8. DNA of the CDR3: TGTGCCAGCAGTCCCGAGGGGGCACGGACTGAAGCTTTCTTT. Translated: CASSPEGARTEAFF.

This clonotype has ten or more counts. Here the CDR3 reads CASSPDTYGYTF. The CDR3 DNA is TGTGCCAGCAGCCCGGACACCTATGGCTACACCTTC. The V gene is TRBV7-2, the J gene TRBJ1-2, with TRBD1 as a possible D gene (5 bases). CDR3 length: 12 residues. The V and J ends lost 5 bases and 4 bases respectively, with 8 bases between them. CDR1 and CDR2 from the germline V gene are SGHTA and FQGNSA.

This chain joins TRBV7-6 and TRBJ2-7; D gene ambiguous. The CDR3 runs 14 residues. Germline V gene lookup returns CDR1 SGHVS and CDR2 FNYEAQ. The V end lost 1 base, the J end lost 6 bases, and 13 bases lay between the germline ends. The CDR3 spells CASSLERTSGEQYF. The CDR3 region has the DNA TGTGCCAGCAGCTTAGAGCGCACATCCGGCGAGCAGTACTTC. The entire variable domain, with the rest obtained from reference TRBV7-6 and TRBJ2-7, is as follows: GAGVSQSPRYKVTKRGQDVALRCDPISGHVSLYWYRQALGQGPEFLTYFNYEAQQDKSGLPNDRFSAERPEGSISTLTIQRTEQRDSAMYRCASSLERTSGEQYFGPGTRLTVT.

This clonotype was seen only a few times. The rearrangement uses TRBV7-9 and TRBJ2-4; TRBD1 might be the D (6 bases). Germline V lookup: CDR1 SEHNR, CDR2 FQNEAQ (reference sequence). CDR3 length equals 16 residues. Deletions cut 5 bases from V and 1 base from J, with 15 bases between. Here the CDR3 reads CASSDGQPLAKNIQYF. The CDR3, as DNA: TGTGCCAGCAGCGATGGACAGCCCCTGGCCAAAAACATTCAGTACTTC.

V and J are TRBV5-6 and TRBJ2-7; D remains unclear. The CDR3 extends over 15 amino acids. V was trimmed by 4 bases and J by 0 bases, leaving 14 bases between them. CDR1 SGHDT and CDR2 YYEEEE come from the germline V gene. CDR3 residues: CASSTLRPVSYEQYV. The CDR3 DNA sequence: TGTGCCAGCAGCACCCTCCGTCCCGTCTCCTACGAGCAGTACGTC.

CDR3 DNA sequence: TGTGCCAGCAGCTTACGGGAGACCTACGAGCAGTACGTC. This encodes CASSLRETYEQYV. V is TRBV7-8 and J is TRBJ2-7; TRBD2 is a possible D gene (6 bases). Germline CDR1 reads SGHVS; CDR2 reads FQNEAQ. V was trimmed by 2 bases and J by 2 bases, leaving 7 bases between them. The CDR3 covers 13 residues.

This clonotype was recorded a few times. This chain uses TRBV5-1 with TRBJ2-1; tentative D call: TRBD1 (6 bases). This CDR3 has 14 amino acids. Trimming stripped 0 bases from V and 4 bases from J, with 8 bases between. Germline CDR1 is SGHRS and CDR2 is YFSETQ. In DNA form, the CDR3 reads TGCGCCAGCAGCTTGGACAGGGATTACAATGAGCAGTTCTTC. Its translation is CASSLDRDYNEQFF.

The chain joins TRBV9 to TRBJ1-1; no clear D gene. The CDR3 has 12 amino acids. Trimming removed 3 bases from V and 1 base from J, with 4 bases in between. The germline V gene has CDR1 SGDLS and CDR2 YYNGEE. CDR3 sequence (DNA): TGTGCCAGCAGCGCCACGAACACTGAAGCTTTCTTT. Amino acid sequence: CASSATNTEAFF. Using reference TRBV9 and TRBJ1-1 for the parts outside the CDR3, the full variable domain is DSGVTQTPKHLITATGQRVTLRCSPRSGDLSVYWYQQSLDQGLQFLIQYYNGEERAKGNILERFSAQQFPDLHSELNLSSLELGDSALYFCASSATNTEAFFGQGTRLTVV.

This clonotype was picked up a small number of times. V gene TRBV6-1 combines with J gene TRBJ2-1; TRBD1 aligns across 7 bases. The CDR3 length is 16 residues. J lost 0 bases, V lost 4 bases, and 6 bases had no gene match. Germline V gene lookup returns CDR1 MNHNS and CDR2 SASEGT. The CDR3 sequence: CASSVQGMISYNEQFF. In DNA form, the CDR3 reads TGTGCCAGCAGTGTACAGGGGATGATCTCCTACAATGAGCAGTTCTTC.

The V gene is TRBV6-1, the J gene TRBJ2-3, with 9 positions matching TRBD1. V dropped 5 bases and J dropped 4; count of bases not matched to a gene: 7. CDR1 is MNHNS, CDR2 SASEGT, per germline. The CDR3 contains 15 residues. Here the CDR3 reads CASSLYRGLSDTQYF. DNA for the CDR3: TGTGCCAGCAGTCTCTACAGGGGGCTCTCAGATACGCAGTATTTT.

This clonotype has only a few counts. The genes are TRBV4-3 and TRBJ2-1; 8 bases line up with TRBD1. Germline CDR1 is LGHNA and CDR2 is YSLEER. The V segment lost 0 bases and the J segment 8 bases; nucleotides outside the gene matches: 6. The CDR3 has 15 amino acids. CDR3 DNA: TGCGCCAGCAGCCAAGAAGACAGGGGTACGGATGAGCAGTTCTTC. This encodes CASSQEDRGTDEQFF.

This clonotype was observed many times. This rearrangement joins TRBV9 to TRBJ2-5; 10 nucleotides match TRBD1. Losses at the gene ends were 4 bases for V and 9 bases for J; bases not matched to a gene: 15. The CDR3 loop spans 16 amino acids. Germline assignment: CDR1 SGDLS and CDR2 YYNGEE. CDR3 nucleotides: TGTGCCAGCAGCCCGGGACAGGGGTTTCTTACCGAGGCCCAGTACTTC. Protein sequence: CASSPGQGFLTEAQYF.